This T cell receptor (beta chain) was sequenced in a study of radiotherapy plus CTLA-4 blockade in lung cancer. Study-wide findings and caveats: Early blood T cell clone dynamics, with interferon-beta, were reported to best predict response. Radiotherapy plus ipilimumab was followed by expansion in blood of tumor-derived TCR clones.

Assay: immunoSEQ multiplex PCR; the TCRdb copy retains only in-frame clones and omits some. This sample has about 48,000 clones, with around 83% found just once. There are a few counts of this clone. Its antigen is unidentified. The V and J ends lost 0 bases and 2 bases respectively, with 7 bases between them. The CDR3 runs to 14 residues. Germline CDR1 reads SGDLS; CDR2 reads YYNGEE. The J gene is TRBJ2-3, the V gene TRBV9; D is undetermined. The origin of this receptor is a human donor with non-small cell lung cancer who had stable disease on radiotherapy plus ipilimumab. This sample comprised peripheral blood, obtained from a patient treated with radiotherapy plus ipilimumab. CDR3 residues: CASSVGSSTDTQYF. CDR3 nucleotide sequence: TGTGCCAGCAGCGTAGGTTCCTCCACAGATACGCAGTATTTT.